This T cell receptor beta chain was identified during a study of T cell repertoires in cytomegalovirus infection. Whole-study context: HLA-B-restricted CMV epitopes that are well studied, plus recently identified HLA-C-restricted ones, were used by the study. CMV infection and matching HLA type were both indicated by public TCR beta signatures.

The study's findings and limits: Public TCR beta family frequency separated CMV-and-HLA carriers, including in an independent cohort.

V was cut by 3 bases and J by 4 bases, with 10 bases left in between. This CDR3 is 14 amino acids long. Germline loops: CDR1 MNHEY, CDR2 SMNVEV (reference sequence). TCRdb re-derived calls from the reads in MiXCR, one entry per CDR3 protein. The sample lists some 800,000 distinct CDR3 sequences, just under 30% seen once, with about an eighth in the top ten. This clonotype showed up many times. As yet, its antigen is unknown. V and J are TRBV27 and TRBJ2-1; D possibly uses TRBD1 or TRBD2 (5 bases each). The receptor was isolated from a human donor in good health (CMV status not recorded). Some clones in this sample may be carry-over from other donors' samples. Sequencing used cultured CD8+ T cells from PBMCs, obtained from culture after CMV antigen stimulation. CDR3 sequence (DNA): TGTGCCAGCAGTTTCGGGACCGGATACAATGAGCAGTTCTTC. This sequence encodes CASSFGTGYNEQFF.